The rows below give T cell receptor beta chains drawn from one sample of a study of T cell responses to AZD1222 COVID-19 vaccine. Sequencing used immunoSEQ multiplex PCR; TCRdb keeps in-frame clones, though not all of them. The table lists 150,000 or so clones, 85% to 95% of them singletons, with over 7.5% in the top ten. The sample in question was peripheral blood, obtained on day 0 of AZD1222 vaccination. The receptor source for this set is an adult in good health. CDR3s include the opening cysteine and the closing phenylalanine or tryptophan. A D gene is named only where the DNA matches it firmly. Size is stated for part of the rows, as once, few or many counts, or as a class when the clone is expanded.

CDR3: CASQTGGPHYGYTF; DNA: TGTGCCAGTCAGACAGGGGGCCCTCACTATGGCTACACCTTC; V: TRBV19; size: -; J: TRBJ1-2; D: TRBD1
CDR3: CASSWQVGQETQYF; DNA: TGCGCCAGCAGCTGGCAGGTTGGCCAAGAGACCCAGTACTTC; V: TRBV5-1; size: -; J: TRBJ2-5; D: -
CDR3: CASSQDSGRTGQKLFF; DNA: TGTGCCAGCAGCCAAGATTCGGGTAGGACAGGGCAAAAACTGTTTTTT; V: TRBV4-2; size: -; J: TRBJ1-4; D: TRBD1
CDR3: CASSLGQQLNTEAFF; DNA: TGCGCCAGCAGCCTAGGACAGCAACTGAACACTGAAGCTTTCTTT; V: TRBV4-1; size: -; J: TRBJ1-1; D: -
CDR3: CATTANSYNSPLHF; DNA: TGTGCCACCACAGCGAACTCCTATAATTCACCCCTCCACTTT; V: TRBV6-6; size: -; J: TRBJ1-6; D: -
CDR3: CASSYSIVLSTDTQYF; DNA: TGTGCCAGCAGTTACTCGATAGTACTTAGCACAGATACGCAGTATTTT; V: TRBV6-5; size: -; J: TRBJ2-3; D: -
CDR3: CASSGDRADQPQHF; DNA: TGTGCCAGCAGCGGTGACAGGGCCGATCAGCCCCAGCATTTT; V: TRBV6-5; size: -; J: TRBJ1-5; D: TRBD1
CDR3: CACDRTGGYTF; DNA: TGTGCCTGTGATCGGACAGGCGGCTACACCTTC; V: TRBV30; size: once; J: TRBJ1-2; D: TRBD1
CDR3: CAWSAAGTVIYQPQHF; DNA: TGTGCCTGGAGTGCAGCCGGGACAGTCATTTATCAGCCCCAGCATTTT; V: TRBV30; size: -; J: TRBJ1-5; D: TRBD1
CDR3: CATSEAGAFYEQYF; DNA: TGTGCCACCAGTGAAGCCGGGGCCTTCTACGAGCAGTACTTC; V: TRBV24-1; size: -; J: TRBJ2-7; D: -
CDR3: CASSIPQKEDILAYEQYF; DNA: TGTGCCAGCAGTATCCCCCAGAAAGAGGACATCCTAGCCTACGAGCAGTACTTC; V: TRBV2; size: -; J: TRBJ2-7; D: -
CDR3: CAWVRGLTDTQYF; DNA: TGTGCCTGGGTCCGGGGCCTCACAGATACGCAGTATTTT; V: TRBV30; size: -; J: TRBJ2-3; D: -
CDR3: CASSVWQGGGYTF; DNA: TGTGCCAGCAGTGTATGGCAGGGAGGAGGCTACACCTTC; V: TRBV2; size: once; J: TRBJ1-2; D: -
CDR3: CASSPVSGTEAFF; DNA: TGTGCCAGCAGCCCAGTGTCCGGCACTGAAGCTTTCTTT; V: TRBV11-3; size: -; J: TRBJ1-1; D: -
CDR3: CASSLGTGGAGTEAFF; DNA: TGTGCCAGCAGCCTGGGGACAGGGGGCGCGGGGACTGAAGCTTTCTTT; V: TRBV5-8; size: -; J: TRBJ1-1; D: TRBD1
CDR3: CASTHIDGYGYTF; DNA: TGTGCCAGCACCCATATAGACGGCTATGGCTACACCTTC; V: TRBV7-9; size: -; J: TRBJ1-2; D: -
CDR3: CAISVGQGINEQFF; DNA: TGTGCCATCAGTGTGGGACAGGGGATTAATGAGCAGTTCTTC; V: TRBV10-3; size: -; J: TRBJ2-1; D: TRBD1
CDR3: CASSFRGHSPLHF; DNA: TGTGCCAGCAGTTTCAGGGGCCATTCACCCCTCCACTTT; V: TRBV12-3/TRBV12-4; size: -; J: TRBJ1-6; D: -
CDR3: CATSRELRGPQHF; DNA: TGTGCCACCAGCAGAGAGCTACGGGGGCCCCAGCATTTT; V: TRBV15; size: -; J: TRBJ1-5; D: -
CDR3: CASTLQATGNTIYF; DNA: TGTGCCAGCACCCTACAGGCTACTGGAAACACCATATATTTT; V: TRBV6-5; size: -; J: TRBJ1-3; D: -
CDR3: CSAPPPGALNTEAFF; DNA: TGCAGCGCTCCTCCCCCAGGGGCGTTGAACACTGAAGCTTTCTTT; V: TRBV29-1; size: -; J: TRBJ1-1; D: -
CDR3: CASSTRRPTAPLHF; DNA: TGTGCCAGCAGTACCCGCAGGCCTACGGCACCCCTCCACTTT; V: TRBV6-5; size: -; J: TRBJ1-6; D: -
CDR3: CASSFRDRGVSGEKLFF; DNA: TGTGCCAGCAGCTTTAGGGACAGGGGGGTTTCTGGTGAAAAACTGTTTTTT; V: TRBV11-2; size: -; J: TRBJ1-4; D: TRBD1
CDR3: CASSFRDRGGYEQYF; DNA: TGTGCCAGCAGTTTTCGGGACAGGGGAGGATACGAGCAGTACTTC; V: TRBV6-5; size: -; J: TRBJ2-7; D: TRBD1
CDR3: CASSIDLGFSSYEQYF; DNA: TGTGCCAGTAGTATAGATCTAGGGTTCTCCTCCTACGAGCAGTACTTC; V: TRBV19; size: -; J: TRBJ2-7; D: -